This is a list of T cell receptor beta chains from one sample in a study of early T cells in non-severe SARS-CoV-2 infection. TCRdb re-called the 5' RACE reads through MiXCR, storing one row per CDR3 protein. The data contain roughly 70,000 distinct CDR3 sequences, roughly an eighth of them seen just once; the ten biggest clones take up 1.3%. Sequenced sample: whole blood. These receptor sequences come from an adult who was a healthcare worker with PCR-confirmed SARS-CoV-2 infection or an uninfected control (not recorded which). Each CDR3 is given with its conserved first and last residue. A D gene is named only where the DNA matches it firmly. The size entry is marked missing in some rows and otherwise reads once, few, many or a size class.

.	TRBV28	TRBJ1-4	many	TGTGCCAGCAGTTTATCCGGGCCTACTAATGAAAAACTGTTTTTT	CASSLSGPTNEKLFF
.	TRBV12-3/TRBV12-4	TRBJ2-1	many	TGTGCCAGCAGTTTAGTGTTAACTACCTACAATGAGCAGTTCTTC	CASSLVLTTYNEQFF
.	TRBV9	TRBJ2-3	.	TGTGCCAGCAGCGCGGGGACAAGCGAGGGGGCAGATACGCAGTATTTT	CASSAGTSEGADTQYF
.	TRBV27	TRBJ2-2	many	TGTGCCAGCAGTTTTCACACCGGGGAGCTGTTTTTT	CASSFHTGELFF
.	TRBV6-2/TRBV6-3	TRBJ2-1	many	TGTGCCAGCAGTTACGACGTCGGGGGAGGCAATGAGCAGTTCTTC	CASSYDVGGGNEQFF
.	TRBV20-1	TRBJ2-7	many	TGCAGTGCAAAGCGAACTAGAACTTCCTACGAGCAGTACTTC	CSAKRTRTSYEQYF
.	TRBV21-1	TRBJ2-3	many	TGTGCCAGCAGCGAGAAGCGGGACAGGGGGCCAGATACGCAGTATTTT	CASSEKRDRGPDTQYF
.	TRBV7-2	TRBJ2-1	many	TGTGCCAGCAGCTTCCTTTTATCCTACAATGAGCAGTTCTTC	CASSFLLSYNEQFF
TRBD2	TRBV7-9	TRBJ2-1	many	TGTGCCAGCAGCCCGCCAGCGGGGGTCGGGAATGAGCAGTTCTTC	CASSPPAGVGNEQFF
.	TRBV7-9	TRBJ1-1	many	TGTGCCAGCAGCTTAGAGGGTGTGGGAGCTTTCTTT	CASSLEGVGAFF
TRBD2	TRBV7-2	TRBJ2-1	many	TGTGCCAGCAGCTTTAACCTAGCGGGGTACAATGAGCAGTTCTTC	CASSFNLAGYNEQFF
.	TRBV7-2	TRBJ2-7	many	TGTGCCAGCAGCCCACACCCAATCCCATACGAGCAGTACTTC	CASSPHPIPYEQYF
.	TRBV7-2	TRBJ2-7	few	TGTGCCAGCAGCCTCAGTCGCTACGAGCAGTACTTC	CASSLSRYEQYF
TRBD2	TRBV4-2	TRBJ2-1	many	TGTGCCAGCAGTCCATCCAGCGGGAGGGGATCGGCCAATGAGCAGTTCTTC	CASSPSSGRGSANEQFF
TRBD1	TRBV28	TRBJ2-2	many	TGTGCCAGCAGTTCCTCCTTCTTGGGTGACAGGGGGCTCCTCGGGGAGCTGTTTTTT	CASSSSFLGDRGLLGELFF
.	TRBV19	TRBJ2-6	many	TGTGCCAGTAGTATGAGACCCTCTGGGGCCAACGTCCTGACTTTC	CASSMRPSGANVLTF
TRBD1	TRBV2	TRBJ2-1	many	TGTGCCAGCAGCGAGGACAGGGTGATCTTC	CASSEDRVIF
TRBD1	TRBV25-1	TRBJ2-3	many	TGTGCCAGCAGTCACAGGGGGCTCTCGGGGACAGATACGCAGTATTTT	CASSHRGLSGTDTQYF
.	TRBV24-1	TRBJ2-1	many	TGTGCCACCAGTGGCCCCGACAAGAATGAGCAGTTCTTC	CATSGPDKNEQFF
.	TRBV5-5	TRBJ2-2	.	TGTGCCAGCAGCCGGGGGGACAGCGACACCGGGGAGCTGTTTTTT	CASSRGDSDTGELFF
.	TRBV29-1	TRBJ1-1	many	TGCAGCGTTGAAGATCAGGCAGGAAACACTGAAGCTTTCTTT	CSVEDQAGNTEAFF
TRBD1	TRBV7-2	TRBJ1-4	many	TGTGCCAGCAGCTTAGCCCGGACAGGATTTAATGAAAAACTGTTTTTT	CASSLARTGFNEKLFF
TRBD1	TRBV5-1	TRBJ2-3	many	TGCGCCAGCAGCTTGGCCGGGGACAGGGGACCCACAGATACGCAGTATTTT	CASSLAGDRGPTDTQYF
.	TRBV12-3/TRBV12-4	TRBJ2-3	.	TGTGCCAGCAGTTTACCGCGGGGCGGCACAGATACGCAGTATTTT	CASSLPRGGTDTQYF
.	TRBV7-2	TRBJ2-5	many	TGTGCCAGCAGCCGGGGGCGGAACCAAGAGACCCAGTACTTC	CASSRGRNQETQYF
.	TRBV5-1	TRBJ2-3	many	TGCGCCAGCAGCTTGGGCGGGGCCACGCAGGCAGATACGCAGTATTTT	CASSLGGATQADTQYF
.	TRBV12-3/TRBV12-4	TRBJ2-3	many	TGTGCCAGCAGCCCCGTGGGCGGGTTAGATACGCAGTATTTT	CASSPVGGLDTQYF
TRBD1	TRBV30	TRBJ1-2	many	TGTGCCTGGACAGGGGGCCGCTATGGCTACACCTTC	CAWTGGRYGYTF
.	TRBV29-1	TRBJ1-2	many	TGCAGCGTTGAAGAACAGGGTATAGTAGGTGGCTACACCTTC	CSVEEQGIVGGYTF
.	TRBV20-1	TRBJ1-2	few	TGCAGTGCTAGAACGGGGGTAATAGATGGCTACACCTTC	CSARTGVIDGYTF
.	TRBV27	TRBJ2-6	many	TGTGCCAGCAGTTTAAGACTAGACAGGGTACTCTCTGGGGCCAACGTCCTGACTTTC	CASSLRLDRVLSGANVLTF
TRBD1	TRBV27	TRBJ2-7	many	TGTGCCAGCAGTTTATTGAGGGGGCCCGAGCAGTACTTC	CASSLLRGPEQYF
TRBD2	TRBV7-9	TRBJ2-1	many	TGTGCCAGCAGCTCCCTCGGACTAGGGATTGCCCATGAGCAGTTCTTC	CASSSLGLGIAHEQFF
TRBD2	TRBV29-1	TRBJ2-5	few	TGCAGCGTCGGGACTAGCGGATGGGAGACCCAGTACTTC	CSVGTSGWETQYF
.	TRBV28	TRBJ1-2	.	TGTGCCAGTCACTCCTCCGGGGACTATGGCTACACCTTC	CASHSSGDYGYTF
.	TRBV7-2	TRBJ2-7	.	TGTGCCAGCAGCTTAGGGGTGAATTACGAGCAGTACTTC	CASSLGVNYEQYF
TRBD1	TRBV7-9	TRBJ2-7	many	TGTGCCAGCAGCCGTCCGGGACAGGGGACCTACGAGCAGTACTTC	CASSRPGQGTYEQYF
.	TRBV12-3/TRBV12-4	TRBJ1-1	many	TGTGCCAGCAGTTTGAGGGACACTGAAGCTTTCTTT	CASSLRDTEAFF
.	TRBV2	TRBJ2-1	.	TGTGCCAGCAGTGGGACTAGGGGGGGAAATGAGCAGTTCTTC	CASSGTRGGNEQFF
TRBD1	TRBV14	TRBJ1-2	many	TGTGCCAGCAGCCCCCGGACAGGGGGCATATATGGCTACACCTTC	CASSPRTGGIYGYTF
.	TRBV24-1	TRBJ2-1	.	TGTGCCACCAGTGCCCGGGCCCTTAATGAGCAGTTCTTC	CATSARALNEQFF
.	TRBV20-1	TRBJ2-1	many	TGCAGTGCTAGGCACAGCAATGAGCAGTTCTTC	CSARHSNEQFF
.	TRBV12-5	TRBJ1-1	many	TGTGCTAGTGGTTTGGACCCGAGCGTCCCTGAAGCTTTCTTT	CASGLDPSVPEAFF
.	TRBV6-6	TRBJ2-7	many	TGTGCCAGCAGTTACCAAGACACTTACGAGCAGTACTTC	CASSYQDTYEQYF
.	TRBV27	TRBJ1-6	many	TGTGCCAGCAGTTTTGGCAGGGACTTACCCCTCCACTTT	CASSFGRDLPLHF
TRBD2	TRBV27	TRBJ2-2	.	TGTGCCAGCAGGCTACTAGGCGGGAGGGGAACTTTT	CASRLLGGRGTF